This is a list of T cell receptor beta chains from one sample in a study of glioma-infiltrating T cells after dendritic cell vaccination. Libraries were prepared by immunoSEQ multiplex PCR; TCRdb keeps only in-frame clonotypes and omits some of them. The repertoire holds about 92,000 clones, with about nine tenths as singletons. This sample comprised blood, obtained before dendritic cell vaccination. The receptor set was obtained from a human donor with glioblastoma. The CDR3 runs from the conserved cysteine through the conserved F or W. The D gene is left open where the match is weak. Where a row states a size, it is once, few, many or the class of an expanded clone; other rows omit it.

j_call v_call clone_size d_call cdr3_aa cdr3_nt
TRBJ2-5 TRBV28 NA TRBD2 CAIRLAGRETQYF TGTGCCATCAGACTAGCGGGTAGAGAGACCCAGTACTTC
TRBJ2-7 TRBV5-1 NA TRBD2 CASSLAGRVSSYEQYF TGCGCCAGCAGCTTGGCCGGGAGGGTGAGCTCCTACGAGCAGTACTTC
TRBJ1-3 TRBV2 once TRBD1 CASRDRGGNTIYF TGTGCCAGCAGGGACAGGGGTGGAAACACCATATATTTT
TRBJ1-1 TRBV7-9 NA NA CASSLGLGQLNTEAFF TGTGCCAGCAGCTTAGGTTTGGGACAATTGAACACTGAAGCTTTCTTT
TRBJ2-7 TRBV5-1 NA TRBD1 CASSLAPGGENEQYF TGCGCCAGCAGCTTGGCCCCAGGGGGCGAAAACGAGCAGTACTTC
TRBJ2-7 TRBV5-1 once NA CASSLEDNYSYEQYF TGCGCCAGCAGCTTGGAGGACAATTACTCCTACGAGCAGTACTTC
TRBJ2-1 TRBV5-1 NA NA CASSLRVGSGDNEQFF TGCGCCAGCAGCTTACGAGTTGGGAGCGGCGACAATGAGCAGTTCTTC
TRBJ2-2 TRBV9 NA NA CASSAQGSGELFF TGTGCCAGCAGCGCCCAGGGATCCGGGGAGCTGTTTTTT
TRBJ2-5 TRBV2 NA TRBD1 CASRQTGEETQYF TGTGCCAGCAGGCAGACAGGGGAAGAGACCCAGTACTTC
TRBJ1-5 TRBV7-9 NA NA CASSLGGGNQPQHF TGTGCCAGCAGCTTAGGGGGGGGCAATCAGCCCCAGCATTTT